The 28 T cell receptor beta chains below all came from one sample that was sequenced in a study of T cell responses to AZD1222 COVID-19 vaccine. Here immunoSEQ multiplex PCR was the method, and the copy in TCRdb shows in-frame clones only, minus some. The sample comprises 120,000 to 150,000 clones, 85% to 90% of which are singletons, and 1.6% rests with the top ten. The sample consisted of peripheral blood, taken 28 days after the second AZD1222 dose. The receptors originated from an adult who received the AZD1222 COVID-19 vaccine.

This clone was counted a single time. The chain has TRBV24-1 and TRBJ2-5; perhaps TRBD2 as D (5 bases). This CDR3 is 14 amino acids long. CDR1 is KGHDR, CDR2 SFDVKD, per germline. Trimming removed 5 bases from V and 5 bases from J, with 14 bases in between. The CDR3 here is CATSAPGKWETQYF. For the CDR3, the DNA is TGTGCCACCAGTGCCCCGGGAAAGTGGGAGACCCAGTACTTC.

The chain combines TRBV7-2 with TRBJ2-1, with TRBD1 identical over 10 bases. V lost 6 bases and J lost 6; bases outside the gene matches: 2. Germline values: CDR1 SGHTA, CDR2 FQGNSA. The CDR3 contains 13 residues. CDR3 amino acids: CASSRTGGNEQFF. The DNA of the CDR3 is TGTGCCAGCAGTCGGACAGGGGGCAATGAGCAGTTCTTC.

This chain links TRBV11-2 with TRBJ2-5; TRBD1 matches 10 bases. The CDR3 runs to 16 residues. CDR1 and CDR2 from the germline V gene are SGHAT and FQNNGV. Unmatched junction bases numbered 11, after V lost 5 bases and J lost 5 bases. CDR3 DNA sequence: TGTGCCAGCAGCCAAGCCGGGACAGGGGCTAGGGAGACCCAGTACTTC. Protein: CASSQAGTGARETQYF.

This chain connects TRBV6-5 to TRBJ2-7; 8 bases are shared with TRBD2. Trimming took 6 bases from V and 1 from J; bases not matched to a gene: 8. This CDR3 comprises 15 residues. Germline values: CDR1 MNHEY, CDR2 SVGAGI. CDR3 nucleotides: TGTGCCAGCAGGTTGGGGCGGGGGGCGTCCTACGAGCAGTACGTC. Amino acids: CASRLGRGASYEQYV.

The rearrangement joins TRBV28 to TRBJ1-1; unclear D gene. V was trimmed by 5 bases and J by 1 base, leaving 14 bases between them. The length of the CDR3 is 15 residues. Germline CDR1 reads MDHEN; CDR2 reads SYDVKM. The DNA for the CDR3 is TGTGCCAGCAGTCCCCGGGGAGAGACGAACACTGAAGCTTTCTTT. Translation: CASSPRGETNTEAFF.

The chain has TRBV6-5 and TRBJ1-4; D not resolved. This CDR3 contains 15 residues. Per germline, CDR1 MNHEY and CDR2 SVGAGI. Trimming took off 0 bases at V and 0 bases at J, with 5 bases between the two ends. Here the CDR3 reads CASSYSGSTNEKLFF. For the CDR3, the DNA is TGTGCCAGCAGTTACTCGGGGTCAACTAATGAAAAACTGTTTTTT.

The V and J genes are TRBV4-1 and TRBJ2-5; 11 bases are shared with TRBD2. Trimming removed 1 base from V and 5 bases from J; junction bases left unmatched: 9. The CDR3 is 17 amino acids. Germline V gene data show CDR1 as MGHRA and CDR2 as YSYEKL. The CDR3 is CASSQGPASGGRETQYF. In DNA form, the CDR3 reads TGCGCCAGCAGCCAAGGCCCGGCTAGCGGGGGGAGGGAGACCCAGTACTTC.

This chain uses TRBV11-2 with TRBJ2-7; a possible D gene is TRBD1 (6 bases). The CDR3 runs 14 residues. CDR1 and CDR2 (germline): SGHAT, FQNNGV. The V end was cut by 1 base, the J end by 3 bases, with 10 bases between. DNA of the CDR3: TGTGCCAGCAGCTTAGTCCAGGGGCTCTACGAGCAGTACTTC. It encodes CASSLVQGLYEQYF.

V is TRBV5-4 and J is TRBJ1-2; D unresolved. The CDR3 covers 13 residues. V lost 4 bases and J lost 2, with 9 bases in between. CDR1 is SGHNT, CDR2 YYREEE, per germline (reference sequence). DNA for the CDR3: TGTGCCAGCAGCATCGGACCCAACTATGGCTACACCTTC. It specifies CASSIGPNYGYTF.

J is TRBJ1-6 and V is TRBV27; no clear D gene. Trimming took 8 bases from V and 8 from J, leaving 16 bases between them. The germline CDR1 and CDR2 sequences are MNHEY and SMNVEV (reference sequence). The CDR3 runs to 14 residues. In DNA form, the CDR3 reads TGTGCCAGCGGAGTCTGGGGTAGCGATTCACCCCTCCACTTT. Translation: CASGVWGSDSPLHF.

This chain uses TRBV6-6 with TRBJ2-5, with TRBD1 matching 9 bases. The J segment lost 2 bases and the V segment lost 6 bases, leaving 4 bases of the junction unmatched. This CDR3 has 14 amino acids. CDR1 and CDR2 (germline): MNHNY, SVGAGI (reference sequence). CDR3 protein: CASRRDRGQETQYF. The CDR3 DNA sequence: TGTGCCAGCAGACGCGACAGGGGGCAAGAGACCCAGTACTTC.

This rearrangement joins TRBV7-8 to TRBJ1-1; TRBD1 matches 9 bases. Germline V gives CDR1 SGHVS, CDR2 FQNEAQ. V lost 6 bases, J lost 4 bases, and 6 bases stayed unmatched. This CDR3 has 14 residues. In DNA form, the CDR3 reads TGTGCCAGCAGTCAGGGGACAGGGATCACTGAAGCTTTCTTT. Translation gives CASSQGTGITEAFF.

The chain combines TRBV10-3 with TRBJ1-1; 7 bases line up with TRBD1. The CDR3 contains 13 residues. Per the germline V gene, CDR1 is ENHRY and CDR2 is SYGVKD. V gave up 4 bases and J gave up 1 base; unmatched junction bases: 0. CDR3: CAISGDRNTEAFF. The CDR3 region has the DNA TGTGCCATCAGTGGGGACAGGAACACTGAAGCTTTCTTT.

V usage is TRBV5-1 and J usage is TRBJ1-4; TRBD1 might be the D (5 bases). The length of the CDR3 is 16 residues. Between the trimmed V and J ends, which lost 0 bases and 5 bases, there was a span of 14 bases. CDR1 and CDR2 (germline): SGHRS, YFSETQ. Here the CDR3 DNA reads TGCGCCAGCAGCTTGGCCGGGACTCCGGGAAATGAAAAACTGTTTTTT. Translating it yields CASSLAGTPGNEKLFF.

V and J are TRBV5-1 and TRBJ1-1; no reliable D call. Trimming left V 0 bases short and J 0 bases short, with 15 bases between. Germline-derived CDR1 and CDR2 are SGHRS and YFSETQ. This CDR3 contains 17 residues. The CDR3 nucleotides read TGCGCCAGCAGCTTGGCCGATGTGGGTCAATTGAACACTGAAGCTTTCTTT. It yields the protein CASSLADVGQLNTEAFF.

This chain uses TRBV5-4 with TRBJ2-3; 11 bases agree with TRBD2. After removal of 1 base from V and 0 bases from J, the junction contained 7 bases not matched to a gene. The CDR3 length is 18 residues. CDR1 and CDR2 (germline): SGHNT, YYREEE (reference sequence). The chain's CDR3 is CASSLIGRTSGSTDTQYF. In DNA, the CDR3 is TGTGCCAGCAGCTTGATTGGTAGGACTAGCGGGAGCACAGATACGCAGTATTTT.

V gene TRBV11-2 combines with J gene TRBJ2-5, with TRBD1 identical over 9 bases. Germline values: CDR1 SGHAT, CDR2 FQNNGV. The V and J ends lost 0 bases and 5 bases, in that order; junction bases with no gene match: 4. The CDR3 length is 15 residues. CDR3 sequence reads: CASSLEDRGGETQYF. The DNA of the CDR3 is TGTGCCAGCAGCTTAGAGGACAGGGGTGGGGAGACCCAGTACTTC. Full variable domain (missing parts from reference TRBV11-2 and TRBJ2-5): EAGVAQSPRYKIIEKRQSVAFWCNPISGHATLYWYQQILGQGPKLLIQFQNNGVVDDSQLPKDRFSAERLKGVDSTLKIQPAKLEDSAVYLCASSLEDRGGETQYFGPGTRLLVL.

V usage is TRBV3-1 (or the pseudogene TRBV3-2) and J usage is TRBJ1-1, with unresolved D. Germline V gene data show CDR1 as LGHDT and CDR2 as YNNKEL (reference sequence). V was shortened by 4 bases and J by 5 bases, with 5 bases between the two germline ends. The CDR3 consists of 11 residues. CDR3 DNA sequence: TGTGCCAGCAGCCTCGGGACTGAAGCTTTCTTT. Translation: CASSLGTEAFF.

This chain connects TRBV5-1 to TRBJ1-1, with D unclear. The CDR3 has 15 residues. Per germline, CDR1 SGHRS and CDR2 YFSETQ. V was trimmed by 0 bases and J by 2 bases, leaving 11 bases between them. CDR3 DNA sequence: TGCGCCAGCAGCTTGGACCACCAAACCAACACTGAAGCTTTCTTT. Protein sequence: CASSLDHQTNTEAFF. Full variable domain (missing parts from reference TRBV5-1 and TRBJ1-1): KAGVTQTPRYLIKTRGQQVTLSCSPISGHRSVSWYQQTPGQGLQFLFEYFSETQRNKGNFPGRFSGRQFSNSRSEMNVSTLELGDSALYLCASSLDHQTNTEAFFGQGTRLTVV.

A word on this clone: The sample has other DNA sequences that encode this CDR3 too. This chain joins TRBV7-2 and TRBJ1-6, with D unclear. The V and J ends lost 5 bases and 8 bases respectively, with 4 bases between them. The length of the CDR3 is 11 residues. CDR1 and CDR2 (germline): SGHTA, FQGNSA. The CDR3, as DNA: TGTGCCAGCAGCCGTGATTCACCCCTCCACTTT. As protein: CASSRDSPLHF.

The chain joins TRBV19 to TRBJ1-6; TRBD1 is a possible D gene (6 bases). The V end was cut by 7 bases, the J end by 7 bases, with 20 bases between. Germline V gene data show CDR1 as LNHDA and CDR2 as SQIVND (reference sequence). CDR3 size: 16 residues. The CDR3 is CASNSGGSLRNSPLHF. As DNA, the CDR3 is TGTGCCAGTAACTCGGGGGGCAGCTTGAGGAATTCACCCCTCCACTTT. Full variable domain (outside the CDR3, taken from reference TRBV19 and TRBJ1-6): DGGITQSPKYLFRKEGQNVTLSCEQNLNHDAMYWYRQDPGQGLRLIYYSQIVNDFQKGDIAEGYSVSREKKESFPLTVTSAQKNPTAFYLCASNSGGSLRNSPLHFGNGTRLTVT.

This clone was counted a few times. The chain has TRBV2 and TRBJ2-7, with 9 nucleotides matching TRBD2. V trimming: 6 bases; J trimming: 1 base; junction bases outside the gene matches: 4. The CDR3 is 14 residues long. In germline, CDR1 is SNHLY, CDR2 FYNNEI. DNA for the CDR3: TGTGCCAGCAGCGGGACTAGCAGATCCTACGAGCAGTACTTC. It yields the protein CASSGTSRSYEQYF.

CDR3 bases: TGTGCCAGCACCGGGAGGAACACTGAAGCTTTCTTT. Protein: CASTGRNTEAFF. The rearrangement uses TRBV7-9 and TRBJ1-1; no clear D gene. The CDR3 runs to 12 residues. V gave up 7 bases and J gave up 1 base, with 7 bases separating them. The germline CDR1 and CDR2 sequences are SEHNR and FQNEAQ (reference sequence).

The chain couples TRBV7-2 to TRBJ2-5; the D gene is possibly TRBD2 (6 bases). The V gene's germline CDR1 is SGHTA and CDR2 FQGNSA. Trimming took off 1 base at V and 2 bases at J, with 11 bases between the two ends. CDR3 length equals 15 residues. The CDR3 sequence: CASSLVAGRQETQYF. For the CDR3, the DNA is TGTGCCAGCAGCTTAGTCGCCGGGAGACAAGAGACCCAGTACTTC.

The chain uses TRBV27 and TRBJ2-1; weak D call: TRBD1 (7 bases). Trimming stripped 7 bases from V and 10 bases from J, with 20 bases between. CDR3 size: 14 residues. In germline, CDR1 is MNHEY, CDR2 SMNVEV (reference sequence). As DNA, the CDR3 is TGTGCCAGCATAGAGACAGGGAGGTCTAGGGAGCAGTTCTTC. Encoded protein: CASIETGRSREQFF.

The CDR3 loop is CASSHGTSNQPQHF. CDR3 coding DNA: TGTGCCAGCAGCCACGGGACAAGCAATCAGCCCCAGCATTTT. The chain has TRBV6-5 and TRBJ1-5, with TRBD1 as a possible D gene (6 bases). This CDR3 has 14 residues. The V gene lost 6 bases and the J gene lost 1 base, with 10 bases spanning the gap. Germline CDR1 MNHEY, CDR2 SVGAGI.

This rearrangement joins TRBV6-5 to TRBJ1-1; 8 nucleotides align to TRBD1. Looked up from germline, CDR1 is MNHEY and CDR2 is SVGAGI. V lost 2 bases and J lost 4; bases outside the gene matches: 6. The CDR3 totals 15 residues. For the CDR3, the DNA is TGTGCCAGCAGTTACGGGTATGACAGGGGCACTGAAGCTTTCTTT. Its translation: CASSYGYDRGTEAFF.

This rearrangement joins TRBV3-1 (or the pseudogene TRBV3-2) to TRBJ1-2, with TRBD1 as a possible D gene (6 bases). V was cut by 1 base and J by 7 bases, with 13 bases left in between. The CDR3 contains 14 residues. Germline CDR1 is LGHDT and CDR2 is YNNKEL (reference sequence). CDR3 sequence reads: CASSQVEGESGYTF. CDR3 nucleotides: TGTGCCAGCAGCCAAGTCGAGGGGGAATCTGGCTACACCTTC.